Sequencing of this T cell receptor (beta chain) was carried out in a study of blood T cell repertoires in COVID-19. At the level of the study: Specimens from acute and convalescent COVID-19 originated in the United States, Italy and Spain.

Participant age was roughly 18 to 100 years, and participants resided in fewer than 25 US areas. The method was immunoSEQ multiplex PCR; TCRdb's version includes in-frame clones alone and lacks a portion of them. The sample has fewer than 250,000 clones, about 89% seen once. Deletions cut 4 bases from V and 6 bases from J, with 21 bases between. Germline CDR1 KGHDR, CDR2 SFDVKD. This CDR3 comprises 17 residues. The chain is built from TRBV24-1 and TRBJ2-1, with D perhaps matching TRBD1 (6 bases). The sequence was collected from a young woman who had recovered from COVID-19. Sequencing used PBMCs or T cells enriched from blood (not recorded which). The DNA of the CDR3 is TGTGCCACCAGTGACGCGACCAGGGGAAAGGGACGCAATGAGCAGTTCTTC. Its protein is CATSDATRGKGRNEQFF.